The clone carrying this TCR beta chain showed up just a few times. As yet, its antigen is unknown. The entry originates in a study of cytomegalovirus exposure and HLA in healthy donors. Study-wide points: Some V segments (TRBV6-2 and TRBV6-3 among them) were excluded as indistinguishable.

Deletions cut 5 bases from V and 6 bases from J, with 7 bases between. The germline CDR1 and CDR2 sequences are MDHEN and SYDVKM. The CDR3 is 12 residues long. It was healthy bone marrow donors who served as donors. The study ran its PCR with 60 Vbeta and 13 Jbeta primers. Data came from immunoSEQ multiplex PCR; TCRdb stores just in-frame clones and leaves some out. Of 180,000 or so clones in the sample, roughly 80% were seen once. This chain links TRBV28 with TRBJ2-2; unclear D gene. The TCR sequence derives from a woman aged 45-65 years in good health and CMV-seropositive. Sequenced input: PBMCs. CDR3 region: CASSSPPGELFF. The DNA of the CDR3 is TGTGCCAGCAGTAGCCCTCCCGGGGAGCTGTTTTTT.